The 20 T cell receptor beta chains below were found in one sample sequenced in a study of shared clonotypes between healthy human individuals. As defined, naive CD8 cells were CD45RO-negative and positively selected for CCR7, with terminally differentiated effector memory CD45RA+ cells excluded. Clones were read by immunoSEQ multiplex PCR, and TCRdb kept only the in-frame ones, dropping some. Of over 800,000 clones in the sample, 92% were seen once. Material for sequencing was naive CD8+ T cells sorted from blood. The receptors derive from a man aged 25-40 years in good health.

This clone showed up many times. The chain has TRBV19 and TRBJ1-1; no reliable D call. Trimming removed 5 bases from V and 2 bases from J, with 6 bases in between. The CDR3 totals 12 residues. CDR1 and CDR2 from the germline V gene are LNHDA and SQIVND (reference sequence). This chain's CDR3 is CASSADNTEAFF. The CDR3 DNA follows: TGTGCCAGTAGTGCAGACAACACTGAAGCTTTCTTT.

This rearrangement joins TRBV7-2 to TRBJ2-7, with 8 bases fitting TRBD1. V shed 0 bases, J shed 4 bases, and the junction held 5 bases outside the gene matches. The CDR3 length is 15 residues. Germline V gives CDR1 SGHTA, CDR2 FQGNSA. In DNA, the CDR3 is TGTGCCAGCAGCTTAGCCCAGGGGGCGCCTTACGAGCAGTACTTC. Amino acid sequence: CASSLAQGAPYEQYF.

The chain has TRBV11-2 and TRBJ2-3; D is perhaps TRBD1 (6 bases). The CDR3 consists of 17 residues. Germline assignment: CDR1 SGHAT and CDR2 FQNNGV. The ends were cut back, 5 bases at V and 6 bases at J, with 24 bases in the middle. CDR3 sequence reads: CASSRSPSGVGYDTQYF. CDR3 DNA: TGTGCCAGCAGCCGATCCCCCTCAGGGGTTGGCTACGATACGCAGTATTTT.

The chain carries TRBV30 and TRBJ1-1; D uncertain. Germline V gene lookup returns CDR1 GTSNPN and CDR2 SVGIG (reference sequence). The CDR3 is made up of 11 amino acids. Trimming took off 0 bases at V and 8 bases at J, with 7 bases between the two ends. CDR3 coding DNA: TGTGCCTGGAGTGTAATTAGCGAAGCTTTCTTT. Translating it yields CAWSVISEAFF.

The chain recombines TRBV15 with TRBJ2-5, with D tentatively TRBD2 (6 bases). CDR1 and CDR2 (germline): LNHNV, YYDKDF (reference sequence). The CDR3 spans 17 residues. V lost 0 bases, J lost 1 base, and 15 bases lay in between. CDR3 region: CATSRDHSGVSQETQYF. In DNA form, the CDR3 reads TGTGCCACCAGCAGAGACCATTCGGGAGTGAGCCAAGAGACCCAGTACTTC.

The chain is built from TRBV27 and TRBJ2-1; tentatively, D is TRBD1 (6 bases). The CDR3 covers 15 residues. Germline values: CDR1 MNHEY, CDR2 SMNVEV (reference sequence). Trimming cost V 3 bases and J 8 bases, with 17 bases left between them. CDR3 DNA: TGTGCCAGCAGTTTTATCGGTGAGAGGGGGTATGAGCAGTTCTTC. This translates into CASSFIGERGYEQFF.

The chain employs TRBV10-3 and TRBJ2-1, with 10 bases aligning to TRBD2. Germline CDR1 reads ENHRY; CDR2 reads SYGVKD. V lost 6 bases to trimming and J lost 1 base; unmatched junction nucleotides: 3. The CDR3 spans 15 residues. CDR3 DNA: TGTGCCATCAGACAGACTAGCGGGTCCTACAATGAGCAGTTCTTC. Its translation is CAIRQTSGSYNEQFF.

This clone was recorded once. The gene calls are TRBV6-5 and TRBJ2-7; D remains unclear. The CDR3 runs to 13 residues. Germline CDR1 reads MNHEY; CDR2 reads SVGAGI. The V and J ends lost 2 bases and 2 bases respectively, with 7 bases between them. The CDR3 reads CASSYGWTYEQYF. CDR3 DNA sequence: TGTGCCAGCAGTTACGGGTGGACCTACGAGCAGTACTTC.

The J gene is TRBJ2-7, the V gene TRBV7-9; perhaps TRBD2 as D (6 bases). Germline CDR1 SEHNR, CDR2 FQNEAQ (reference sequence). V lost 4 bases, J lost 0 bases, and 10 bases lay in between. The CDR3 has 14 residues. The CDR3 region is CASSSGDRSYEQYF. The CDR3 nucleotides read TGTGCCAGCAGCTCGGGGGACCGCTCCTACGAGCAGTACTTC.

The chain uses TRBV4-1 and TRBJ2-3, with 9 bases lining up with TRBD2. Germline lookup yields CDR1 MGHRA and CDR2 YSYEKL. The CDR3 has 15 amino acids. With V trimmed by 1 base and J by 12 bases, 11 bases remained unmatched. The CDR3 nucleotides read TGCGCCAGCAGCCAAGGACCCCTAGCGGGGAGAATTCAGTATTTT. This translates into CASSQGPLAGRIQYF.

This clone was recorded only once. This chain joins TRBV2 and TRBJ2-7, with 8 bases that match TRBD1. The CDR3 contains 15 residues. CDR1 is SNHLY, CDR2 FYNNEI, per germline. V was clipped by 1 base and J by 6 bases; unmatched bases: 8. This CDR3 reads CASSEVVDRGGEQYF. The CDR3 DNA reads TGTGCCAGCAGTGAAGTCGTCGACAGGGGCGGCGAGCAGTACTTC.

V usage is TRBV27 and J usage is TRBJ2-7; TRBD1 is a possible D gene (5 bases). Germline values: CDR1 MNHEY, CDR2 SMNVEV (reference sequence). Trimming pared 1 base from V and 2 bases from J, leaving 15 bases between. The CDR3 has 16 amino acids. The CDR3 is CASSLLASRAAYEQYF. The CDR3 DNA sequence: TGTGCCAGCAGTTTATTGGCGTCCAGGGCCGCCTACGAGCAGTACTTC.

The chain combines TRBV5-8 with TRBJ1-4; D might be TRBD1 (5 bases). This CDR3 comprises 15 residues. Trimming cost V 3 bases and J 0 bases, with 9 bases left between them. Germline V gene data show CDR1 as SGHTS and CDR2 as YDEGEE. DNA of the CDR3: TGTGCCAGCAGCTCCGGGACCGCAACTAATGAAAAACTGTTTTTT. It encodes CASSSGTATNEKLFF.

This clone was seen a few times. This rearrangement joins TRBV5-1 to TRBJ2-7, with 8 nucleotides matching TRBD2. The CDR3 sequence is 13 residues long. CDR1 is SGHRS, CDR2 YFSETQ, per germline. V shed 4 bases, J shed 3 bases, and the junction held 3 bases outside the gene matches. CDR3 in DNA: TGCGCCAGCAGCATTACTAGCGGCTACGAGCAGTACTTC. It translates to CASSITSGYEQYF.

This chain joins TRBV29-1 and TRBJ2-7, with D uncertain. The length of the CDR3 is 13 residues. Germline-derived CDR1 and CDR2 are SQVTM and ANQGSEA. The V gene lost 2 bases and the J gene lost 0 bases, with 8 bases spanning the gap. CDR3 coding DNA: TGCAGCGTTGAAAGCTCGAGCTCCTACGAGCAGTACTTC. Translation: CSVESSSSYEQYF.

This chain uses TRBV7-9 with TRBJ2-2; 12 bases map to TRBD2. This CDR3 has 17 amino acids. V shed 4 bases and J 5 bases; nucleotides not matched to a gene: 8. The germline CDR1 and CDR2 sequences are SEHNR and FQNEAQ (reference sequence). The DNA for the CDR3 is TGTGCCAGCAGCTACCTAGCGGGAGGGCTGGGAACCGGGGAGCTGTTTTTT. Its translation: CASSYLAGGLGTGELFF.

This clone was observed a single time. The V gene is TRBV4-1, the J gene TRBJ2-7; D not certain. CDR3 length: 16 residues. V was clipped by 1 base and J by 4 bases, with 17 bases between them. From germline, CDR1 is MGHRA and CDR2 YSYEKL. In DNA, the CDR3 is TGCGCCAGCAGCCAAGGCCTATCGGAACCGGCATACGAGCAGTACTTC. Its protein product is CASSQGLSEPAYEQYF.

V and J are TRBV28 and TRBJ1-5; perhaps TRBD1 as D (5 bases). CDR1 and CDR2 (germline): MDHEN, SYDVKM. This CDR3 has 16 amino acids. V lost 1 base and J lost 3, with 13 bases in between. The CDR3 region has the DNA TGTGCCAGCAGTTTATCTTCCGGGGGATTCAATCAGCCCCAGCATTTT. This encodes CASSLSSGGFNQPQHF.

As regards this clone: This sample includes further DNA sequences coding for the same CDR3. The chain carries TRBV19 and TRBJ2-7; 10 bases map to TRBD2. The CDR3 is made up of 13 amino acids. Germline values: CDR1 LNHDA, CDR2 SQIVND (reference sequence). After removal of 5 bases from V and 2 bases from J, the junction contained 0 bases not matched to a gene. The CDR3: CASSLAGAYEQYF. DNA of the CDR3: TGTGCCAGTAGTCTAGCGGGAGCCTACGAGCAGTACTTC.

The chain employs TRBV7-9 and TRBJ2-2; 7 bases line up with TRBD2. The germline gives CDR1 SEHNR, CDR2 FQNEAQ (reference sequence). This CDR3 comprises 15 residues. Trimming at V came to 2 bases and at J to 6 bases, leaving 6 bases not matched to a gene. This chain's CDR3 is CASSLLAGDPGELFF. The CDR3 DNA reads as TGTGCCAGCAGCTTACTCGCGGGAGATCCCGGGGAGCTGTTTTTT.